The count of the clone carrying this T cell receptor (beta chain) is one. TCRdb's copy holds only in-frame clones and misses some; the assay was immunoSEQ multiplex PCR. The data contain about 62,000 clones, 85% to 90% of them seen just once; the ten biggest clones take up more than 4%. The data originate from a study of technical replicates of blood from several donors. With 3 bases removed from V and 6 bases from J, the gap between germline ends came to 8 bases. Germline CDR1 SQVTM, CDR2 ANQGSEA. The CDR3 spans 11 residues. The TCR originated in a human donor in good health. Some clones in this sample may be carry-over from other donors' samples. Sequences were obtained from PBMCs. This chain uses TRBV29-1 with TRBJ1-2; D is unresolved. CDR3 nucleotide sequence: TGCAGCGTTGACTGGCAAAATGGCTACACCTTC. Protein: CSVDWQNGYTF.